Listed here are 16 T cell receptor beta chains from one sample, sequenced in a study of CD8+CD57+ T cells in acquired aplastic anemia. Genomic DNA served as template for TCR beta VDJ and CDR3 profiling. TCRdb re-analysed the reads in MiXCR, keeping a single row per CDR3 protein. The data contain fewer than 200,000 distinct CDR3 sequences, 60% to 70% of them singletons. Sequencing was performed on sorted CD4+, CD8+, or CD8+CD57+ T cells (not recorded which) from PBMCs. The receptors shown here come from a human donor in good health.

This clonotype was counted between two and nine times. CDR3 DNA: TGTGCCAGCAGCTTGCGGACCGGGACAGGGGAATACGAGCAGTACTTC. Its translation: CASSLRTGTGEYEQYF. The chain combines TRBV5-8 with TRBJ2-7, with TRBD1 identical over 10 bases. Germline assignment: CDR1 SGHTS and CDR2 YDEGEE. Germline trimming cut 1 base from V and 4 bases from J; bases unmatched to any gene: 8. The CDR3 runs to 16 residues.

Ten or more counts support this clonotype. The chain carries TRBV5-5 and TRBJ2-7, with D unresolved. The CDR3 spans 15 residues. Germline-derived CDR1 and CDR2 are SGHKS and YYEKEE (reference sequence). Trimming cost V 2 bases and J 2 bases, with 14 bases left between them. CDR3 sequence (DNA): TGTGCCAGCAGCTTTTTAACAAGTCAGACCTACGAGCAGTACTTC. Translating gives CASSFLTSQTYEQYF.

This rearrangement joins TRBV24-1 to TRBJ2-1; TRBD2 agrees at 11 bases. Looked up from germline, CDR1 is KGHDR and CDR2 is SFDVKD. With 2 bases clipped from V and 3 bases from J, the junction kept 2 bases outside the gene matches. The CDR3 extends over 16 amino acids. The CDR3 region is CATSDSSGGLYNEQFF. In DNA, the CDR3 is TGTGCCACCAGTGATTCTAGCGGGGGGCTCTACAATGAGCAGTTCTTC.

On this clonotype itself: Since no conserved phenylalanine or tryptophan closes the CDR3, a read error is the likely cause. The gene calls are TRBV7-9 and TRBJ2-7, with D unclear. The V gene's germline CDR1 is SEHNR and CDR2 FQNEAQ (reference sequence). CDR3 length: 12 amino acids. V was trimmed by 6 bases and J by 9 bases, leaving 15 bases between them. As DNA, the CDR3 is TGTGCCAGCAGTTCCGCGACCTGGAGGCAGTACCTC. Translating gives CASSSATWRQYL.

The V gene is TRBV12-5, the J gene TRBJ2-7; D is unclear. This CDR3 comprises 14 residues. From germline, CDR1 is LGHNT and CDR2 FRNRAP. The V and J ends lost 6 bases and 1 base respectively, with 13 bases between them. CDR3 amino acids: CASGKHPDSYEQYF. The DNA for the CDR3 is TGTGCTAGTGGGAAACACCCAGATTCCTACGAGCAGTACTTC.

This clonotype was seen repeatedly, ten times or more. The chain is built from TRBV19 and TRBJ2-7; D perhaps matches TRBD2 (5 bases). From germline, CDR1 is LNHDA and CDR2 SQIVND (reference sequence). The V gene lost 6 bases and the J gene lost 2 bases, with 14 bases spanning the gap. There are 14 residues in the CDR3. The CDR3 nucleotides read TGTGCCAGTAGCCATGTGGGAGCCGCCTACGAGCAGTACTTC. Translation: CASSHVGAAYEQYF.

The rearrangement uses TRBV20-1 and TRBJ2-3; tentatively, D is TRBD1 or TRBD2 (6 bases each). This CDR3 is built from 14 residues. Trimming took off 4 bases at V and 4 bases at J, with 15 bases between the two ends. Germline loops: CDR1 DFQATT, CDR2 SNEGSKA (reference sequence). CDR3 sequence (DNA): TGCAGTGCTACGTTACTAGCAGGGGCAGATACGCAGTATTTT. Translating gives CSATLLAGADTQYF.

This clonotype appeared many times. The genes are TRBV19 and TRBJ1-3; D remains ambiguous. Deletions cut 1 base from V and 7 bases from J, with 11 bases between. Germline CDR1 and CDR2: LNHDA and SQIVND (reference sequence). The CDR3 is 14 amino acids. The CDR3 region has the DNA TGTGCCAGTAGTATAGTTCACCTCCCGAACACCATATATTTT. This encodes CASSIVHLPNTIYF.

The J gene is TRBJ1-2, the V gene TRBV29-1; D may be TRBD1 (5 bases). Germline V lookup: CDR1 SQVTM, CDR2 ANQGSEA. V dropped 5 bases and J dropped 4 bases, with 14 bases sitting between them. The CDR3 loop spans 13 amino acids. CDR3 in amino acids: CSVWDGGAYGYTF. CDR3 DNA: TGCAGCGTTTGGGACGGCGGGGCCTATGGCTACACCTTC. Full variable domain (rest looked up from reference TRBV29-1 and TRBJ1-2): SAVISQKPSRDICQRGTSLTIQCQVDSQVTMMFWYRQQPGQSLTLIATANQGSEATYESGFVIDKFPISRPNLTFSTLTVSNMSPEDSSIYLCSVWDGGAYGYTFGSGTRLTVV.

Worth noting for this clonotype: The junction departs from the called germline gene at one end, perhaps through a read error. The gene calls are TRBV7-2 and TRBJ2-1; D not resolved. CDR1 is SGHTA, CDR2 FQGNSA, per germline. The CDR3 runs to 12 residues. As DNA, the CDR3 is TGTGCCAGCAGCTTAGTCTCCAATGAGCGGTTCTTC. Translating it yields CASSLVSNERFF. Using reference TRBV7-2 and TRBJ2-1 for the parts outside the CDR3, the full variable domain is GAGVSQSPSNKVTEKGKDVELRCDPISGHTALYWYRQSLGQGLEFLIYFQGNSAPDKSGLPSDRFSAERTGGSVSTLTIQRTQQEDSAVYLCASSLVSNERFFGPGTRLTVL.

This chain joins TRBV9 and TRBJ2-5; maybe TRBD2 (5 bases). The CDR3 extends over 15 amino acids. The germline V gene encodes CDR1 SGDLS and CDR2 YYNGEE. Trimming removed 0 bases at V and 3 bases at J, with 12 bases between. CDR3 residues: CASSVGPTGEETQYF. Here the CDR3 DNA reads TGTGCCAGCAGCGTAGGGCCTACCGGGGAAGAGACCCAGTACTTC. Full variable domain (remainder filled in from reference TRBV9 and TRBJ2-5): DSGVTQTPKHLITATGQRVTLRCSPRSGDLSVYWYQQSLDQGLQFLIQYYNGEERAKGNILERFSAQQFPDLHSELNLSSLELGDSALYFCASSVGPTGEETQYFGPGTRLLVL.

Only one count was recorded for this clonotype. The chain couples TRBV14 to TRBJ1-2; D is undetermined. Germline CDR1 is SGHDN and CDR2 is FVKESK. Trimming shortened V by 0 bases and J by 7 bases, and 6 bases separated the two germline ends. The CDR3 has 12 residues. The CDR3 here is CASSQESIGYTF. The CDR3 DNA sequence: TGTGCCAGCAGCCAAGAGTCTATTGGCTACACCTTC.

This clonotype occurred a few times. This sequence may be a read error, since a much larger clone differs from it by one base. Lacking the conserved final phenylalanine or tryptophan, this CDR3 likely reflects a read error. V and J are TRBV6-6 and TRBJ2-7; D is undetermined. CDR1 and CDR2 (germline): MNHNY, SVGAGI (reference sequence). The length of the CDR3 is 11 residues. Trimming stripped 5 bases from V and 6 bases from J, with 8 bases between. Here the CDR3 DNA reads TGTGCCAGCAGTCAGACGGTCGAGCAGTACCTC. Translating gives CASSQTVEQYL.

Only a few counts were recorded for this clonotype. This chain links TRBV10-1 with TRBJ2-7; 9 positions match TRBD2. The junction had 5 bases not matched to a gene; V was cut back by 2 bases and J by 6 bases. CDR1 is WNHNN, CDR2 SYGVQD, per germline (reference sequence). This CDR3 spans 14 amino acids. The CDR3 spells CASSEAGGPFEQYF. CDR3 coding DNA: TGCGCCAGCAGTGAGGCGGGAGGGCCTTTCGAGCAGTACTTC.

This clonotype was observed a handful of times. The J gene is TRBJ1-6, the V gene TRBV19, with 9 bases lining up with TRBD1. V lost 4 bases and J lost 8; bases outside the gene matches: 9. This CDR3 comprises 16 residues. Germline CDR1 LNHDA, CDR2 SQIVND (reference sequence). DNA for the CDR3: TGTGCCAGTAGTAAATTCCGGGACAGGGTGGATTCACCCCTCCACTTT. This gives the protein CASSKFRDRVDSPLHF.

This CDR3 reads CATSEGGLNYGYTF. In DNA, the CDR3 is TGTGCCACCAGTGAAGGGGGCTTGAACTATGGCTACACCTTC. The genes are TRBV24-1 and TRBJ1-2; 7 positions agree with TRBD1. V lost 4 bases, J lost 2 bases, and 3 bases stayed unmatched. CDR3 size: 14 residues. In germline, CDR1 is KGHDR, CDR2 SFDVKD.